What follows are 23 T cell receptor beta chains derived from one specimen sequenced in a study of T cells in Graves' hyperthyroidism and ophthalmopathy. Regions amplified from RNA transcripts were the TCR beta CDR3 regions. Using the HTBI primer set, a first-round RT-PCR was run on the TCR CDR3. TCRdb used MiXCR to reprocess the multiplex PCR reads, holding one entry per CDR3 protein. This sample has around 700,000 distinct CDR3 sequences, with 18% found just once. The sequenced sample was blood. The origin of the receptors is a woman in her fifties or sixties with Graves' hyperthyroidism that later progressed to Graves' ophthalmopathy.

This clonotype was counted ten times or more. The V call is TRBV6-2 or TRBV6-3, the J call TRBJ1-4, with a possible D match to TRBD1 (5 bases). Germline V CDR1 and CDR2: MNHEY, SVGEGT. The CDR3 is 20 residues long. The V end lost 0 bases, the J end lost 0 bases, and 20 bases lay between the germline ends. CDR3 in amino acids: CASSYSKATGDSSTNEKLFF. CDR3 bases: TGTGCCAGCAGTTACTCGAAGGCTACGGGGGATTCATCAACTAATGAAAAACTGTTTTTT.

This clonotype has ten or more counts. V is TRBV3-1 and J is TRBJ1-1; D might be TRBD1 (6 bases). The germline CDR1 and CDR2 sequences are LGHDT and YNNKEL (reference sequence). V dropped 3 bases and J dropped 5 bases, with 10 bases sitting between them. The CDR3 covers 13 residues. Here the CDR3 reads CASSHNRATEAFF. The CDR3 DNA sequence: TGTGCCAGCAGCCACAACAGGGCTACTGAAGCTTTCTTT.

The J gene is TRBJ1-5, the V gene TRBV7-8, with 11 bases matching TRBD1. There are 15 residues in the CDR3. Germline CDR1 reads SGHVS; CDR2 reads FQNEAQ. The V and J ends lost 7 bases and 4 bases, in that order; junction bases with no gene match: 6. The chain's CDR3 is CASNSGQGGNQPQHF. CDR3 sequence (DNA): TGTGCCAGCAACTCGGGACAGGGGGGTAATCAGCCCCAGCATTTT.

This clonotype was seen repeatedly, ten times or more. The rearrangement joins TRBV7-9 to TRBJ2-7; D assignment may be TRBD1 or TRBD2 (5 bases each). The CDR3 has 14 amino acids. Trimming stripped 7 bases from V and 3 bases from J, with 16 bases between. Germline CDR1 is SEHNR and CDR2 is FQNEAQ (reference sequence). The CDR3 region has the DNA TGTGCCAGCACGTCCCCGGGACCCATCTACGAGCAGTACTTC. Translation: CASTSPGPIYEQYF.

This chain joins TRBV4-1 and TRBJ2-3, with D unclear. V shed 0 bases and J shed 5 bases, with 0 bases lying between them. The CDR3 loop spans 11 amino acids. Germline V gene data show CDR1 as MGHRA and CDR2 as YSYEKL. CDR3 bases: TGCGCCAGCAGCCAAGAAGATACGCAGTATTTT. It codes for CASSQEDTQYF.

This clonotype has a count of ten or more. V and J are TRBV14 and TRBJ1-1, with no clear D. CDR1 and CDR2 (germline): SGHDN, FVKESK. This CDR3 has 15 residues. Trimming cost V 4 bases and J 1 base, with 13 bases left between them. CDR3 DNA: TGTGCCAGCAGCCGCCCGGGAGCACAGAACACTGAAGCTTTCTTT. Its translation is CASSRPGAQNTEAFF.

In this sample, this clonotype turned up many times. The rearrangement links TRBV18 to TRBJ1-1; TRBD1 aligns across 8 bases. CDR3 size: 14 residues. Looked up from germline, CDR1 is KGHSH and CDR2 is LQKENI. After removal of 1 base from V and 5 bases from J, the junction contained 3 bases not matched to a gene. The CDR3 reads CASSPLTGVTEAFF. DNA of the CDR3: TGTGCCAGCTCACCACTGACAGGGGTGACTGAAGCTTTCTTT.

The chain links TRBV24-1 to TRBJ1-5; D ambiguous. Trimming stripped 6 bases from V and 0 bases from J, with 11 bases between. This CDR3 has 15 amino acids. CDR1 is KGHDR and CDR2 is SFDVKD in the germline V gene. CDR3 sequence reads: CATSNGSYSNQPQHF. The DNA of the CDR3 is TGTGCCACCAGTAACGGCAGCTATAGCAATCAGCCCCAGCATTTT.

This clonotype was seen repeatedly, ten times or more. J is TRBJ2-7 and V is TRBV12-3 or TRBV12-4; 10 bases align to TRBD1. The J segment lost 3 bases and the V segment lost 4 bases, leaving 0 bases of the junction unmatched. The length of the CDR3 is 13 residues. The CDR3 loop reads CASSWDRGYEQYF. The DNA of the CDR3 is TGTGCCAGCAGTTGGGACAGGGGCTACGAGCAGTACTTC.

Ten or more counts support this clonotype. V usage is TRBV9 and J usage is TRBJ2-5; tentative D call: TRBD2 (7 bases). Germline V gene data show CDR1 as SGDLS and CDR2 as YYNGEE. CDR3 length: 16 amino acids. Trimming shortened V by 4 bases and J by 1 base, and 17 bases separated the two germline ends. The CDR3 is CASSSGAGAGQETQYF. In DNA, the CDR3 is TGTGCCAGCAGCTCAGGCGCGGGGGCAGGCCAAGAGACCCAGTACTTC. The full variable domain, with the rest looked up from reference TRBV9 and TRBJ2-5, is DSGVTQTPKHLITATGQRVTLRCSPRSGDLSVYWYQQSLDQGLQFLIQYYNGEERAKGNILERFSAQQFPDLHSELNLSSLELGDSALYFCASSSGAGAGQETQYFGPGTRLLVL.

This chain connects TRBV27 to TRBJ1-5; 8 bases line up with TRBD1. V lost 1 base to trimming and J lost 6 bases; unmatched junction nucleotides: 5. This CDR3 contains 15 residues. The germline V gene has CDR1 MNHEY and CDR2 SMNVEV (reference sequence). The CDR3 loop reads CASSLFPGGSQPQHF. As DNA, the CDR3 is TGTGCCAGCAGTTTATTCCCAGGGGGCAGTCAGCCCCAGCATTTT.

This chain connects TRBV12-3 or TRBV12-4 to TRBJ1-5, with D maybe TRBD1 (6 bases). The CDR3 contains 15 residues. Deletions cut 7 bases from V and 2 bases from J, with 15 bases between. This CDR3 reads CASNHAGARNQPQHF. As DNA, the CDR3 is TGTGCCAGCAATCATGCAGGGGCCCGCAATCAGCCCCAGCATTTT.

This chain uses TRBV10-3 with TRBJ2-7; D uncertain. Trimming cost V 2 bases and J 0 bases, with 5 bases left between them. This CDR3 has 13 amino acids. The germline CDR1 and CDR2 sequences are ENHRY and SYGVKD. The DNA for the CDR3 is TGTGCCATCAGTGAGGGCAGCTCCTACGAGCAGTACTTC. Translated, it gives CAISEGSSYEQYF.

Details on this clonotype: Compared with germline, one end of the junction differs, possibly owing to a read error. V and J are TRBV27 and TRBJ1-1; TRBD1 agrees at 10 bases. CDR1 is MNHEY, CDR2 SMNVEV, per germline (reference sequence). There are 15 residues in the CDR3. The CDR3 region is CASRDRGPLNTEASF. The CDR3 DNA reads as TGTGCCAGCAGAGACAGGGGGCCCTTGAACACTGAAGCTTCCTTT.

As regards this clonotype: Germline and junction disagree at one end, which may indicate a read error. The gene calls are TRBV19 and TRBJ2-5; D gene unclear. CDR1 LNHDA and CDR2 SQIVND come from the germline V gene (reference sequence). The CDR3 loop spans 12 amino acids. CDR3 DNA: TGTCCCAGTGGGGTCTCCAGAGAGACCCAGTACTTC. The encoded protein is CPSGVSRETQYF.

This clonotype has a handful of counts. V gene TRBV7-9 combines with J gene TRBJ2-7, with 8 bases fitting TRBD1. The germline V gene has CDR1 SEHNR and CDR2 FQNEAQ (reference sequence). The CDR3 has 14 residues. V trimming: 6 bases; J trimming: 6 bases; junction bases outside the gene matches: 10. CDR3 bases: TGTGCCAGCAGTAAAGGACAGGGTTCGGGCGAGCAGTACTTC. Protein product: CASSKGQGSGEQYF.

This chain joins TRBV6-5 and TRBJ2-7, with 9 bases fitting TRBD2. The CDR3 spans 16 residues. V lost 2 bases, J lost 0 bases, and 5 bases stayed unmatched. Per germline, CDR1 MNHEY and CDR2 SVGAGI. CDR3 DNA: TGTGCCAGCAGTTACGGGGGTAGCGGGAGCTCCTACGAGCAGTACTTC. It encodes CASSYGGSGSSYEQYF.

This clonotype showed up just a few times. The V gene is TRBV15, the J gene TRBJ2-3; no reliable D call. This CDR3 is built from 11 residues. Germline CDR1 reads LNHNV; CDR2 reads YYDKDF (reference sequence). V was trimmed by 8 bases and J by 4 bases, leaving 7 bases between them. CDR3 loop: CATLRSDTQYF. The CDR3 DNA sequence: TGTGCCACCCTTAGGTCAGATACGCAGTATTTT.

The CDR3 reads CASSLKRLAGANVLTF. The CDR3 DNA follows: TGTGCCAGCAGCTTAAAAAGGCTTGCTGGGGCCAACGTCCTGACTTTC. The gene calls are TRBV7-8 and TRBJ2-6; D not certain. The CDR3 covers 16 residues. Germline CDR1 SGHVS, CDR2 FQNEAQ. Deletions cut 2 bases from V and 2 bases from J, with 10 bases between.

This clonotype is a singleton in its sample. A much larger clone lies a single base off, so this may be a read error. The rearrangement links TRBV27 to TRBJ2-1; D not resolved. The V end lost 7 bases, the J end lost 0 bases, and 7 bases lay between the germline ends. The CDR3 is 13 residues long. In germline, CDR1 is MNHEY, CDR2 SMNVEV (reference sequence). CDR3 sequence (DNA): TGTGCCAGCAAACCGAACTCCTACAATGAGCAGTTCTTC. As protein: CASKPNSYNEQFF.

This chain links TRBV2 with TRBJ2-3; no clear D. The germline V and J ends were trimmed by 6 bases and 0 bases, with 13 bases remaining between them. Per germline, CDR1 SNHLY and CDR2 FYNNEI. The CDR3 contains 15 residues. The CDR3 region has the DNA TGTGCCAGCAGGGACGGGCTGTTAAGCACAGATACGCAGTATTTT. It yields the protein CASRDGLLSTDTQYF.

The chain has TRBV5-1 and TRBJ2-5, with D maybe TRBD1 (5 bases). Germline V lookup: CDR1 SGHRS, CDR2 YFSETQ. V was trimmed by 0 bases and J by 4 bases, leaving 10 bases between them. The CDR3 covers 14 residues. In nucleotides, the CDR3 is TGCGCCAGCAGCTTGGTGCAGGGTCCAGAGACCCAGTACTTC. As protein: CASSLVQGPETQYF.

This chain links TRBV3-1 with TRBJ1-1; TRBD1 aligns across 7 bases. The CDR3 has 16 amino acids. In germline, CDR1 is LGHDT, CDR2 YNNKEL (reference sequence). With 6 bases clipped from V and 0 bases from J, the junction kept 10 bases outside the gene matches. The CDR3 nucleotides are TGTGCCAGCAGACAAATGGGACAGAATATGAACACTGAAGCTTTCTTT. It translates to CASRQMGQNMNTEAFF.